This TCR beta chain was found in a study of cytomegalovirus exposure and HLA in healthy donors (dated by TCRdb to 2016 to 2017). Some background on the complete study: According to an earlier analysis of 587 of the donors, 200 million or so T cells yielded 90 million to 130 million unique TCR beta sequences and about 300 Gb of sequence data. The number of donors typed differed by locus, with roughly 629-640 for A, B, C, DRB1 and DQB1, 522 for DQA1, approximately 580 for DPA1, and 450 to 480 for DPB1. The study aimed to test whether signatures of past pathogen exposure could be identified by cataloging public T cell receptors. Class I and class II HLA loci were covered by the typing at four-digit resolution. To study patterns of TCR occurrence, a later analysis re-analyzed previously published TCR beta repertoires from several hundred donors and added high-resolution HLA genotyping. Across some 400 genotyped donors of the cohort, an average of approximately 240,000 unique TCR beta nucleotide sequences per donor were sequenced, and 15% to 20% of those sequences were non-productive. To predict cytomegalovirus infection status, the study combined high-throughput TCR immunosequencing, statistical association of individual TCRs with disease status, and machine learning. In an earlier analysis of roughly 540 of the donors, high-throughput TCR beta sequencing was used to judge whether each TCR beta V gene segment behaved as functional or pseudogenic. In a later genetic analysis, genome-wide SNP genotypes for about 60% of the 666 donors were used, and that subset was treated as a discovery cohort. Roughly 5 DR-DQ haplotypes were handled as single units for association and clustering because linkage in the cohort was strong. Donor age, sex, ethnicity and CMV serostatus were collected together with the repertoire data. Among the 398 genotyped donors, roughly 80% belonged to the genetic ancestry cluster associated with self-reported Caucasian donors. Rather than drawing on any new phenotypic data, the later analysis identified candidate immune exposures from TCR beta sequences and the way those sequences occurred across donors. Using immunosequencing, the study profiled T cell repertoires from around 680 subjects and related those repertoires to cytomegalovirus serostatus. Approximately 310 gigabases of sequencing data and tens of millions of unique TCR sequences were included in an early release covering about 600 HLA-typed donors. Besides the first cohort of approximately 670 subjects, a separate validation cohort made up of 95 to 150 different subjects was used. All discovery cohort repertoires had been generated on a single sequencing platform. On the study overall, not on this receptor specifically: Strong co-occurrence of HLA alleles, especially DR and DQ, made assigning TCR associations to individual alleles difficult. The earlier analysis of approximately 560 of the donors excluded roughly 16 rarely observed V segments, including chromosome 9 orphons, because counts were too low. Because some donors lacked HLA typing at each locus, the association tests relied only on the typed subset. Linkage disequilibrium might explain the correlated functional status among segregating V segments, but an unknown experimental factor could not be excluded. The authors suggested that the approach could potentially be generalized to other disease states and immunological phenotypes. V-gene and J-gene trimming of TCR beta chains was associated with a missense DCLRE1C variant in a later genetic analysis, and the association was replicated in an independent cohort. In a later analysis, TCR association rates were found to vary across HLA loci, with the most associated TCRs seen for DRB1 alleles and the fewest for HLA-C alleles. In a later analysis, several top co-occurrence clusters were reported to appear linked to parvovirus B19, influenza, CMV and Epstein-Barr virus. CMV serostatus was the only immune exposure information available for the cohort. Specific HLA alleles were associated with 16,951 TCR beta sequences at a false discovery rate of 0.05 in a later analysis. Some IMGT-functional V segments, including TRBV6-2 and TRBV6-3, could not be told apart with the 87-base-pair reads, so those segments were excluded. Compared with the 666-donor mean, donors in an Asian-associated ancestry cluster had fewer N-insertions in productive TCRs, according to a later genetic analysis. While some public TCRs were present in many individuals, most TCR sequences turned up only very rarely across donors. The study gave a list of more than 150 TCR beta chains associated with cytomegalovirus. Presence/absence analyses assumed roughly uniform sequencing depth across donors, an assumption that may not hold. The cohort was sequenced for TCR beta chains only, and without alpha or paired-chain data the features that could be detected were limited. A further reported finding was that TCR beta sequences accurately predicted the HLA-A and HLA-B alleles for most subjects in the first cohort. A later analysis found that HLA-associated TCR beta chains were more clonally expanded and had lower generation probabilities than equally common non-associated chains. A cluster of highly shared sequence variants was judged likely to be a technical artifact of the sequencing pipeline. According to a later analysis, most CMV-associated TCR beta chains appeared to be HLA-restricted, and the HLA associations seemed to be driven largely by CMV exposure. The classifier was reported to diagnose cytomegalovirus status with high specificity and sensitivity in both the original and validation cohorts. Three of the identified cytomegalovirus-associated TCR beta chains were confirmed in vitro to be specific for cytomegalovirus antigens. In an earlier analysis of around 500 of the donors, most TCR beta V segments appeared in productive rearrangements about 87% or about 30% of the time, broadly matching IMGT annotations.

The library was built by means of the immunoSEQ multiplex PCR assay. A mixture of 60 forward primers for TCR Vbeta segments and 13 reverse primers for TCR Jbeta segments was used in the multiplex PCR. Amplification of the CDR3 region of rearranged TCR beta genes was performed with a multiplex PCR assay on genomic DNA. Amplified TCR beta libraries were sequenced as 87-base-pair reads on the Illumina HiSeq System. Regarding the original processing steps: A later analysis counted tens of millions of unique TCR beta chains across the 666 repertoires, and around 9.9 million of these chains were shared by at least two donors. Raw reads were error-corrected and collapsed into unique sequences with a nearest-neighbor algorithm that merged closely related sequences to remove PCR and sequencing errors. V, D and J gene segments were assigned by aligning CDR3 sequences to IMGT reference sequences. For a sequence to be retained, a match of at least six nucleotides was required to both a V gene segment and a J gene segment. Rearrangements were classified as productive when the CDR3 lacked stop codons and remained in frame with V and J, and all other rearrangements were classified as non-productive. Following IMGT convention, CDR3 was defined as the stretch from the second conserved V-encoded cysteine to the conserved J-encoded phenylalanine. The earlier analysis of fewer than 700 of the donors excluded sequences that lacked an unambiguous match to a single V gene segment. In an earlier analysis of some 590 of the donors, V segments were called functional above 56.7% productive rearrangements and were called segregating when the between-donor standard deviation exceeded 5%. A statistical classification framework was developed to diagnose cytomegalovirus status using the catalog of TCR beta chain sequences. V and J gene assignment, in a later analysis, came from comparing TCR nucleotide sequences with IMGT/GENE-DB human TR gene sequences. Using the TCRdist pipeline, a later analysis assigned CDR3 sequences along with most-parsimonious VDJ recombination scenarios. In a later analysis, every TCR beta chain was defined by the combination of its CDR3 amino acid sequence and its V-gene family, and reads without a unique V-gene family were dropped. A later analysis removed 550 to 650 highly shared, low-generation-probability nucleotide sequences to deal with suspected cross-contamination and a sequencing artifact. A later analysis calculated a clonal expansion index for each public chain from normalized within-repertoire ranks of inferred template counts. In a later analysis, generation probabilities were computed with a VDJ recombination model fitted to out-of-frame rearrangements, and the resulting probabilities were checked against IGoR. In a later analysis, hypergeometric tests were used to score TCR-TCR, TCR-HLA and TCR-CMV co-occurrence, with a repertoire-size bias correction applied to TCR pairs. A later analysis estimated false discovery rates by permuting HLA or CMV assignments 20 times. In a later analysis, co-occurring TCRs were grouped using DBSCAN, with TCRdist sequence similarity added in when clustering inside HLA-allele-positive subsets. Co-occurrence clustering excluded repertoires with fewer than 30,000 or more than 120,000 public chains, plus five with anomalous nucleotide sharing. TCRdb obtained this table from immuneACCESS and retained in-frame rearrangements with V and J assigned. These tables miss some clones; where compared with another copy, unresolved V genes account for less than half of the shortfall, and the remainder is unexplained. That table furnishes V, J and clone size, whereas the DNA furnished D and trimming. The sample table contains 150,000 to 200,000 clones; only one count was recorded for roughly 60% of them. Under 3% of the sample goes to the ten largest clones.

In total, more than 500 healthy bone marrow donors made up the cohort. At the time of sampling, all cohort members were nominally healthy, though unrecorded immune exposures were likely present. The donor tested CMV seronegative, placing the donor among the 350 or so seronegative members of the cohort. Each donor provided a peripheral blood sample, and peripheral blood mononuclear cells were used for TCR beta sequencing. The Qiagen DNeasy Blood Extraction Kit was used to extract genomic DNA from the blood cell samples. Notes on this clone: Its antigen remains undetermined. Base qualities are not provided; no much larger clone lies one nucleotide away.

Measured from the cysteine to the phenylalanine, the CDR3 is 14 residues long. Of all the DNA, just the CDR3 is kept, 42 bases in frame from base 1. V is cut by 5 bases and J by 0 bases, and the space between the germline ends is 11 bases. For CDR1 and CDR2, the germline V gene (reference sequence) lists MNHEY and SMNVEV. The sequence is built from TRBV27 and TRBJ2-7; no D gene can be assigned with confidence. This TCR derives from a man aged 40-55 years in good health and CMV-seronegative. Sequenced: PBMCs. The DNA sequence is as follows: TGTGCCAGCAGTGTCTACCCTAGCTCCTACGAGCAGTACTTC. Its protein product is CASSVYPSSYEQYF.